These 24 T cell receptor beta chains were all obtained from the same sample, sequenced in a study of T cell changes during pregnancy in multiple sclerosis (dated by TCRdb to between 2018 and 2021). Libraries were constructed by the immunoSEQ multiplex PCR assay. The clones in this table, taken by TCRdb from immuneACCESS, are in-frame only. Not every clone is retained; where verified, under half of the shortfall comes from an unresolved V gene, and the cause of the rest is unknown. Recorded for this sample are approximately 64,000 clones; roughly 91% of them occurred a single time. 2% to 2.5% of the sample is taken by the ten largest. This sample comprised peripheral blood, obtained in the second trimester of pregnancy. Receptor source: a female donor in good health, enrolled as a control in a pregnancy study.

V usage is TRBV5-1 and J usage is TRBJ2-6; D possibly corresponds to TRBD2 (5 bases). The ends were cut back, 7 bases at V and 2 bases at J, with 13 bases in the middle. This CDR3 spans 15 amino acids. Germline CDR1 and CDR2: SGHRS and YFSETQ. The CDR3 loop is CASYEGNTGANVLTF. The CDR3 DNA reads TGCGCCAGCTACGAGGGAAACACTGGGGCCAACGTCCTGACTTTC.

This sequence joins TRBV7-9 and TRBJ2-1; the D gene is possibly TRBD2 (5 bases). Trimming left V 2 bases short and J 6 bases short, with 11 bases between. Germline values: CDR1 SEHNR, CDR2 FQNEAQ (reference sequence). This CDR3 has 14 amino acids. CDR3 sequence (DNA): TGTGCCAGCAGCTTATCGGGAACGACCAATGAGCAGTTCTTC. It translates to CASSLSGTTNEQFF.

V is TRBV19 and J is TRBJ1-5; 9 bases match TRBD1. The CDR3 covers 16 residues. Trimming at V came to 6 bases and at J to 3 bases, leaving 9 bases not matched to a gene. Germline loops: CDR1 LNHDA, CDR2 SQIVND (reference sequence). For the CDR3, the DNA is TGTGCCAGTAGCCGAACCGGGACAGGGAACAATCAGCCCCAGCATTTT. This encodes CASSRTGTGNNQPQHF.

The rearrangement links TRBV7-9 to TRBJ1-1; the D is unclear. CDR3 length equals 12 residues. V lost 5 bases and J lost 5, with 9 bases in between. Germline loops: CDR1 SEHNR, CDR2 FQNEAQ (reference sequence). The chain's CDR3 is CASSHTGTEAFF. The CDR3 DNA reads TGTGCCAGCAGCCATACGGGGACTGAAGCTTTCTTT.

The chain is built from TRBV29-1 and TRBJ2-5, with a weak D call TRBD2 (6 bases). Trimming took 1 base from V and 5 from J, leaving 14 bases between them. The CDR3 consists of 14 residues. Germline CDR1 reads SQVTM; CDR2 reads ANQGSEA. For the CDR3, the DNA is TGCAGCGTTGAAGGGGGTAGCGGAGGGGAGACCCAGTACTTC. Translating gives CSVEGGSGGETQYF.

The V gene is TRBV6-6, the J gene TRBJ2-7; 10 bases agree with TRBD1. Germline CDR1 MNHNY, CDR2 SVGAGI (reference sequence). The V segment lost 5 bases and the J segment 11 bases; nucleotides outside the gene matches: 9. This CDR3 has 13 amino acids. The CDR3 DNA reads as TGTGCCAGCAGTCCTCGGACAGGGGGGTGGGAGTACTTC. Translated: CASSPRTGGWEYF.

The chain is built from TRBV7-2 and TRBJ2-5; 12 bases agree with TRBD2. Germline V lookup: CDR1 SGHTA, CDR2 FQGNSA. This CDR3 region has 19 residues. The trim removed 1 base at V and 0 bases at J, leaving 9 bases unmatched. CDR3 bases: TGTGCCAGCAGCTTAGGGGTTCCGGGACTAGCGGGCTACCAAGAGACCCAGTACTTC. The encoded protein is CASSLGVPGLAGYQETQYF.

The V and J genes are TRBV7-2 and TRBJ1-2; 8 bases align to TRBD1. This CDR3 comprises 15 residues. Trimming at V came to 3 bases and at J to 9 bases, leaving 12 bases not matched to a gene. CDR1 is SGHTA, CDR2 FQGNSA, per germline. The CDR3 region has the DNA TGTGCCAGCAGCTTCGGGACAGGATTAACTATGCGCTACACCTTC. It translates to CASSFGTGLTMRYTF.

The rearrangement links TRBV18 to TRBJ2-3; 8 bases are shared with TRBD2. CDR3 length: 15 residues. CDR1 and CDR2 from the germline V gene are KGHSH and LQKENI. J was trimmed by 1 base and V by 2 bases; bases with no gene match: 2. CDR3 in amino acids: CASSPKTSGTDTQYF. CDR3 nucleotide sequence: TGTGCCAGCTCACCAAAGACTAGCGGCACAGATACGCAGTATTTT.

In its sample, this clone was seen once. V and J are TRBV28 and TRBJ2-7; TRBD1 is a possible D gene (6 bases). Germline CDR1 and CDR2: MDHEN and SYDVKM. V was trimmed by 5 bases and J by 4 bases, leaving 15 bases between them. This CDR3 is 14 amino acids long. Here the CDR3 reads CASSLLGTPYEQYF. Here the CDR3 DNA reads TGTGCCAGCAGTCTGCTCGGGACACCATACGAGCAGTACTTC.

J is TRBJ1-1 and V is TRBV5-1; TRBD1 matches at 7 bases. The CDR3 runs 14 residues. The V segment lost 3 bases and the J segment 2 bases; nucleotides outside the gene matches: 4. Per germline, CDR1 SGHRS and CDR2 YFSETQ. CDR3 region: CASSYRGLNTEAFF. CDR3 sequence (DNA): TGCGCCAGCAGCTACAGGGGTTTAAACACTGAAGCTTTCTTT. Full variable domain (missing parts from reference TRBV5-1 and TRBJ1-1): KAGVTQTPRYLIKTRGQQVTLSCSPISGHRSVSWYQQTPGQGLQFLFEYFSETQRNKGNFPGRFSGRQFSNSRSEMNVSTLELGDSALYLCASSYRGLNTEAFFGQGTRLTVV.

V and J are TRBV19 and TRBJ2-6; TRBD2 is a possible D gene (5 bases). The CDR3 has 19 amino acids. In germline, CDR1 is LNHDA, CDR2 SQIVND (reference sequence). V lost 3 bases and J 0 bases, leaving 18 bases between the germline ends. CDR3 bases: TGTGCCAGTAGTATGCGCCGAGGCATGAGGGTCTCTGGGGCCAACGTCCTGACTTTC. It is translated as CASSMRRGMRVSGANVLTF.

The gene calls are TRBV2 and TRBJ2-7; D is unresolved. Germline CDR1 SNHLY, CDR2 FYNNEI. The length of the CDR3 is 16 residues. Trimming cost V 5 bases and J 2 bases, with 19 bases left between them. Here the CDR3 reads CASSLRPSFPAYEQYF. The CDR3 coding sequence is TGTGCCAGCAGTCTCAGACCTAGTTTCCCCGCCTACGAGCAGTACTTC.

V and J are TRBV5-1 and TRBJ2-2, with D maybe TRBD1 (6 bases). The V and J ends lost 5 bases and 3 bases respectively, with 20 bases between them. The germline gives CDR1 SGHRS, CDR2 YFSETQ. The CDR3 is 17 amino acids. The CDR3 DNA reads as TGCGCCAGCAGTTTATCCATACAGGGAGTCCACACCGGGGAGCTGTTTTTT. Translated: CASSLSIQGVHTGELFF. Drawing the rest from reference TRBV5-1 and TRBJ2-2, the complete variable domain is KAGVTQTPRYLIKTRGQQVTLSCSPISGHRSVSWYQQTPGQGLQFLFEYFSETQRNKGNFPGRFSGRQFSNSRSEMNVSTLELGDSALYLCASSLSIQGVHTGELFFGEGSRLTVL.

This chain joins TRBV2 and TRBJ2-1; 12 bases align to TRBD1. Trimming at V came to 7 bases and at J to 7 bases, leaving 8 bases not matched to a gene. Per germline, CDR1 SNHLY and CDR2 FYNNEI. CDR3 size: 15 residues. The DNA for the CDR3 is TGTGCCAGCACAACCGGGACAGGGGGCTGGAATGAGCAGTTCTTC. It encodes CASTTGTGGWNEQFF.

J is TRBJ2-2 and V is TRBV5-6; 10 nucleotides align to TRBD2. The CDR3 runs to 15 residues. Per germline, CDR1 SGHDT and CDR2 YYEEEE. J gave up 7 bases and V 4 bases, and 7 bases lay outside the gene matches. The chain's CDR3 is CASSRSGRAVGELFF. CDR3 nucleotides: TGTGCCAGCAGCCGCAGCGGGAGGGCAGTCGGGGAGCTGTTTTTT.

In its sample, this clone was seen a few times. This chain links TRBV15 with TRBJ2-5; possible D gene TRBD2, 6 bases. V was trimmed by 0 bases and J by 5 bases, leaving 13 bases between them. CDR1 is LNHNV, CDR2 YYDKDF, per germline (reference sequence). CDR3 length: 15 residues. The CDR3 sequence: CATSRDRRGSETQYF. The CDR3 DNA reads TGTGCCACCAGCAGAGATCGGCGGGGTTCGGAGACCCAGTACTTC.

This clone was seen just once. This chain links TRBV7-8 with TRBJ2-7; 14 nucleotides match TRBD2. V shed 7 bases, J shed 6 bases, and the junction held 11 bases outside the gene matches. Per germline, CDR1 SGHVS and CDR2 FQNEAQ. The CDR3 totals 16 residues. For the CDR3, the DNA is TGTGCCAGCACCCCGGGACTAGCGGGGGTGGGAGGCGAGCAGTACTTC. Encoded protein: CASTPGLAGVGGEQYF.

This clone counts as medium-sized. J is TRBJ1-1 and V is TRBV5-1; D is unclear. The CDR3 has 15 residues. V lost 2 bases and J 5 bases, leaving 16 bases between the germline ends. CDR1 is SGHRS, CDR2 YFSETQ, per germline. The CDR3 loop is CASSFGRASETEAFF. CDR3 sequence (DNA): TGCGCCAGCAGCTTCGGGAGGGCTTCGGAAACTGAAGCTTTCTTT.

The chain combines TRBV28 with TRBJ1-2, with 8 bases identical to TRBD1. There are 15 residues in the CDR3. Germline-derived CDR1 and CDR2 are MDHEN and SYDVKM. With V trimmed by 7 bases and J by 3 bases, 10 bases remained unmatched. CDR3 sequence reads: CASTRDRLSYYGYTF. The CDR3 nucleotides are TGTGCCAGCACCCGGGACAGGCTTTCGTACTATGGCTACACCTTC.

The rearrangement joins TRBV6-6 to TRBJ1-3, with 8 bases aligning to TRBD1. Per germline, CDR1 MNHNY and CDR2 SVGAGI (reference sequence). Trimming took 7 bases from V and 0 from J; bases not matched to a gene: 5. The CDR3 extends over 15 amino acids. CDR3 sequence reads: CASNRGKSSGNTIYF. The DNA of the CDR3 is TGTGCCAGCAACAGGGGGAAGAGCTCTGGAAACACCATATATTTT.

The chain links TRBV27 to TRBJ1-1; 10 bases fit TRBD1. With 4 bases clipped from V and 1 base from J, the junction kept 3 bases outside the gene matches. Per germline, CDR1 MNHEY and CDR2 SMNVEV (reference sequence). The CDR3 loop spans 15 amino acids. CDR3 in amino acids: CASSYRTGGNTEAFF. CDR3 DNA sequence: TGTGCCAGCAGTTACCGGACAGGGGGGAACACTGAAGCTTTCTTT.

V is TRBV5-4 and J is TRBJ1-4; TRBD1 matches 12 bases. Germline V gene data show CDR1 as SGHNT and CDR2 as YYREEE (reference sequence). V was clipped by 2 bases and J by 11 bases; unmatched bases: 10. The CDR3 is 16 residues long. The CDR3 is CASSFPGTGGVGKLFF. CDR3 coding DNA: TGTGCCAGCAGCTTCCCCGGGACAGGGGGCGTCGGGAAACTGTTTTTT.

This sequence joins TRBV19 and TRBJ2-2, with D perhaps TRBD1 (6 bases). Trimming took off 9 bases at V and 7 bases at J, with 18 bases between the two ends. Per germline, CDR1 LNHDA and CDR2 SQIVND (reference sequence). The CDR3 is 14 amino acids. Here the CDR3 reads CASGLQGGSGELFF. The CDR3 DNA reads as TGTGCCAGCGGGCTACAGGGCGGAAGCGGGGAGCTGTTTTTT.